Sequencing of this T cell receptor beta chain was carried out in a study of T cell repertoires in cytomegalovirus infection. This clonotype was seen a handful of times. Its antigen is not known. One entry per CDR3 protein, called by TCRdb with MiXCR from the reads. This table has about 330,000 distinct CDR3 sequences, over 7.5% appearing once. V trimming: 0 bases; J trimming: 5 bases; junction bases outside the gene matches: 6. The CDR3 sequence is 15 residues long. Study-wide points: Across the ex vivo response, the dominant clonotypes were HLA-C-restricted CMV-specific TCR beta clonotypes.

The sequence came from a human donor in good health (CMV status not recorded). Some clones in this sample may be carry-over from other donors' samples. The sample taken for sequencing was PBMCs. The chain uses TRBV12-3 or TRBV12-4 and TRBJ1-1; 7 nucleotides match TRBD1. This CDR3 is CASSLARDSRTEAFF. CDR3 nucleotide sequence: TGTGCCAGCAGTTTAGCGCGGGACAGCAGGACTGAAGCTTTCTTT.